The 21 T cell receptor beta chains below come from one sample, sequenced in a study of blood T cell repertoires in COVID-19. Method: immunoSEQ multiplex PCR; TCRdb's copy keeps in-frame clones and lacks some. The sample has about 120,000 clones, just under 85% seen once. The sequenced material came from peripheral blood. Receptor source: a man in his sixties or seventies with active or convalescent COVID-19.

The chain is built from TRBV12-3 or TRBV12-4 and TRBJ1-2; no clear D gene. CDR3 length equals 12 residues. Trimming stripped 6 bases from V and 2 bases from J, with 7 bases between. The chain's CDR3 is CASSTENYGYTF. The CDR3 DNA is TGTGCCAGCAGCACGGAGAACTATGGCTACACCTTC.

The chain joins TRBV9 to TRBJ2-3, with D unresolved. V was trimmed by 4 bases and J by 0 bases, leaving 9 bases between them. Germline assignment: CDR1 SGDLS and CDR2 YYNGEE. The CDR3 is 14 amino acids. The DNA of the CDR3 is TGTGCCAGCAGCACCACTACTAGCACAGATACGCAGTATTTT. Amino acids: CASSTTTSTDTQYF.

The chain links TRBV15 to TRBJ2-3, with D perhaps TRBD2 (6 bases). This CDR3 is 15 amino acids long. The V and J ends lost 0 bases and 4 bases respectively, with 11 bases between them. Germline V gene sequence: CDR1 LNHNV, CDR2 YYDKDF (reference sequence). CDR3 DNA: TGTGCCACCAGCAGAGACCGGTCGGGGGCAGATACGCAGTATTTT. Its protein is CATSRDRSGADTQYF. Filled out from reference TRBV15 and TRBJ2-3, the complete variable domain reads DAMVIQNPRYQVTQFGKPVTLSCSQTLNHNVMYWYQQKSSQAPKLLFHYYDKDFNNEADTPDNFQSRRPNTSFCFLDIRSPGLGDTAMYLCATSRDRSGADTQYFGPGTRLTVL.

The chain joins TRBV29-1 to TRBJ1-4, with 7 nucleotides matching TRBD1. V lost 4 bases, J lost 3 bases, and 5 bases stayed unmatched. Per the germline V gene, CDR1 is SQVTM and CDR2 is ANQGSEA. The CDR3 is 14 residues long. CDR3 DNA sequence: TGCAGCGTTGCGACCGGGACAGCTAATGAAAAACTGTTTTTT. This translates into CSVATGTANEKLFF.

The chain uses TRBV5-5 and TRBJ1-2; 8 nucleotides match TRBD1. This CDR3 spans 15 amino acids. Per the germline V gene, CDR1 is SGHKS and CDR2 is YYEKEE (reference sequence). V trimming: 3 bases; J trimming: 5 bases; junction bases outside the gene matches: 9. The DNA of the CDR3 is TGTGCCAGCAGCTCGCCAGGGGGCCTTGCGTATGGCTACACCTTC. It translates to CASSSPGGLAYGYTF.

The V and J genes are TRBV18 and TRBJ1-2; no firm D call. Looked up from germline, CDR1 is KGHSH and CDR2 is LQKENI. With 0 bases removed from V and 7 bases from J, the gap between germline ends came to 18 bases. The CDR3 is 16 residues long. The CDR3 sequence: CASSPPDFIRTSGYTF. CDR3 in DNA: TGTGCCAGCTCACCACCGGATTTTATTAGGACTTCTGGCTACACCTTC.

The chain links TRBV10-3 to TRBJ1-1, with no clear D. The CDR3 contains 14 residues. Trimming left V 2 bases short and J 0 bases short, with 7 bases between. The V gene's germline CDR1 is ENHRY and CDR2 SYGVKD. The CDR3 loop reads CAISEVRLNTEAFF. The CDR3 DNA sequence: TGTGCCATCAGTGAGGTGCGGTTGAACACTGAAGCTTTCTTT.

This clone came up a few times. The DNA for the CDR3 is TGTGCCAGTAGTACTATGACAGATGGCTCTGGAAACACCATATATTTT. Translating it yields CASSTMTDGSGNTIYF. V and J are TRBV19 and TRBJ1-3, with a tentative D call TRBD1 (5 bases). Trimming took 4 bases from V and 0 from J, leaving 13 bases between them. The CDR3 covers 16 residues. The germline CDR1 and CDR2 sequences are LNHDA and SQIVND (reference sequence).

This sequence joins TRBV19 and TRBJ1-2, with TRBD1 identical over 8 bases. The CDR3 contains 15 residues. The germline V gene encodes CDR1 LNHDA and CDR2 SQIVND (reference sequence). The V gene end was trimmed by 5 bases and the J gene end by 2 bases; junction bases not matched to a gene: 7. The CDR3 protein is CASSSYDRGNYGYTF. The CDR3 nucleotides read TGTGCCAGTAGTTCATACGACAGGGGCAACTATGGCTACACCTTC.

This clone has just a few counts. This chain connects TRBV5-4 to TRBJ1-6; possibly TRBD1 for D (5 bases). The germline V and J ends were trimmed by 1 base and 5 bases, with 16 bases remaining between them. Per the germline V gene, CDR1 is SGHNT and CDR2 is YYREEE (reference sequence). The length of the CDR3 is 17 residues. CDR3 amino acids: CASSLSVGAIDNSPLHF. The CDR3 DNA follows: TGTGCCAGCAGCTTGTCGGTAGGGGCGATAGATAATTCACCCCTCCACTTT.

There are a few counts of this clone. The chain is built from TRBV5-8 and TRBJ1-5; 7 nucleotides match TRBD1. Germline values: CDR1 SGHTS, CDR2 YDEGEE. V shed 4 bases, J shed 7 bases, and the junction held 8 bases outside the gene matches. CDR3 length equals 14 residues. CDR3: CASSLGQVKQPQHF. The CDR3 DNA is TGTGCCAGCAGCCTAGGACAGGTTAAGCAGCCCCAGCATTTT. Based on the CDR3 plus reference TRBV5-8 and TRBJ1-5, the full variable domain is EAGVTQSPTHLIKTRGQQATLRCSPISGHTSVYWYQQALGLGLQFLLWYDEGEERNRGNFPPRFSGRQFPNYSSELNVNALELEDSALYLCASSLGQVKQPQHFGDGTRLSIL.

The chain recombines TRBV6-2 or TRBV6-3 with TRBJ1-5; D gene ambiguous. Trimming took off 4 bases at V and 6 bases at J, with 7 bases between the two ends. Germline V gives CDR1 MNHEY, CDR2 SVGEGT. CDR3 length: 12 residues. The CDR3 DNA reads as TGTGCCAGCAGTTCAACGGTTCAGCCCCAGCATTTT. Its translation is CASSSTVQPQHF.

This chain uses TRBV2 with TRBJ1-6, with 9 bases that match TRBD1. The CDR3 runs 14 residues. The germline V gene encodes CDR1 SNHLY and CDR2 FYNNEI. V was clipped by 4 bases and J by 7 bases; unmatched bases: 2. The DNA of the CDR3 is TGTGCCAGCAGTGGACAGGGGGGGAATTCACCCCTCCACTTT. Translation gives CASSGQGGNSPLHF.

The rearrangement joins TRBV2 to TRBJ1-1, with D unclear. The CDR3 runs to 13 residues. Trimming stripped 5 bases from V and 1 base from J, with 8 bases between. Germline assignment: CDR1 SNHLY and CDR2 FYNNEI. The CDR3 DNA sequence: TGTGCCAGCAGTTCCGGTGAGAACACTGAAGCTTTCTTT. Encoded protein: CASSSGENTEAFF. Full variable domain (remainder filled in from reference TRBV2 and TRBJ1-1): EPEVTQTPSHQVTQMGQEVILRCVPISNHLYFYWYRQILGQKVEFLVSFYNNEISEKSEIFDDQFSVERPDGSNFTLKIRSTKLEDSAMYFCASSSGENTEAFFGQGTRLTVV.

The chain recombines TRBV4-3 with TRBJ1-2; D may be TRBD1 (5 bases). Germline assignment: CDR1 LGHNA and CDR2 YSLEER. Trimming took off 4 bases at V and 4 bases at J, with 16 bases between the two ends. The CDR3 covers 15 residues. For the CDR3, the DNA is TGCGCCAGCAGCCCAAGTGCAGGGTTTCCCTATGGCTACACCTTC. This translates into CASSPSAGFPYGYTF.

The CDR3 region is CASSPQGTTEAFF. In DNA, the CDR3 is TGTGCCAGCAGCCCACAGGGTACCACTGAAGCTTTCTTT. The chain uses TRBV7-2 and TRBJ1-1, with TRBD1 as a possible D gene (6 bases). The CDR3 is made up of 13 amino acids. The V gene lost 5 bases and the J gene lost 4 bases, with 11 bases spanning the gap. Germline V lookup: CDR1 SGHTA, CDR2 FQGNSA. The variable domain in full, with the rest retrieved from reference TRBV7-2 and TRBJ1-1, is GAGVSQSPSNKVTEKGKDVELRCDPISGHTALYWYRQSLGQGLEFLIYFQGNSAPDKSGLPSDRFSAERTGGSVSTLTIQRTQQEDSAVYLCASSPQGTTEAFFGQGTRLTVV.

This clone was observed once. The chain recombines TRBV6-6 with TRBJ1-2; D is perhaps TRBD1 (5 bases). The CDR3 consists of 16 residues. Germline V gives CDR1 MNHNY, CDR2 SVGAGI (reference sequence). V dropped 0 bases and J dropped 4 bases, with 15 bases sitting between them. The CDR3 region has the DNA TGTGCCAGCAGTTACTCGTTGGACACCTCTGGCTATGGCTACACCTTC. Translating gives CASSYSLDTSGYGYTF.

The V call is TRBV28, the J call TRBJ2-7; 10 positions agree with TRBD1. The V gene's germline CDR1 is MDHEN and CDR2 SYDVKM. The CDR3 contains 15 residues. The V gene end was trimmed by 7 bases and the J gene end by 7 bases; junction bases not matched to a gene: 13. CDR3 sequence reads: CASTPTGTGAGEQYF. CDR3 nucleotide sequence: TGTGCCAGCACCCCCACCGGGACAGGGGCCGGGGAGCAGTACTTC. Together with reference TRBV28 and TRBJ2-7, the CDR3 gives the full variable domain: DVKVTQSSRYLVKRTGEKVFLECVQDMDHENMFWYRQDPGLGLRLIYFSYDVKMKEKGDIPEGYSVSREKKERFSLILESASTNQTSMYLCASTPTGTGAGEQYFGPGTRLTVT.

A few counts support this clone. The chain uses TRBV7-9 and TRBJ2-7; D unresolved. Trimming cost V 3 bases and J 5 bases, with 17 bases left between them. Per the germline V gene, CDR1 is SEHNR and CDR2 is FQNEAQ (reference sequence). The CDR3 runs to 15 residues. The CDR3 spells CASSFSGRANHEQYF. CDR3 DNA: TGTGCCAGCAGCTTTTCAGGCCGCGCTAACCACGAGCAGTACTTC.

The chain couples TRBV4-3 to TRBJ1-3; D may be TRBD1 (5 bases). The CDR3 has 17 amino acids. Germline V gene sequence: CDR1 LGHNA, CDR2 YSLEER. V dropped 4 bases and J dropped 1 base, with 17 bases sitting between them. The CDR3 here is CASSPKPLQESGNTIYF. In DNA, the CDR3 is TGCGCCAGCAGCCCAAAACCGCTACAGGAATCTGGAAACACCATATATTTT.

This chain uses TRBV7-9 with TRBJ1-3; D gene uncertain. Trimming pared 1 base from V and 0 bases from J, leaving 7 bases between. CDR3 size: 15 residues. The V gene's germline CDR1 is SEHNR and CDR2 FQNEAQ (reference sequence). This chain's CDR3 is CASSLGLNSGNTIYF. The CDR3, as DNA: TGTGCCAGCAGCTTAGGACTGAACTCTGGAAACACCATATATTTT.